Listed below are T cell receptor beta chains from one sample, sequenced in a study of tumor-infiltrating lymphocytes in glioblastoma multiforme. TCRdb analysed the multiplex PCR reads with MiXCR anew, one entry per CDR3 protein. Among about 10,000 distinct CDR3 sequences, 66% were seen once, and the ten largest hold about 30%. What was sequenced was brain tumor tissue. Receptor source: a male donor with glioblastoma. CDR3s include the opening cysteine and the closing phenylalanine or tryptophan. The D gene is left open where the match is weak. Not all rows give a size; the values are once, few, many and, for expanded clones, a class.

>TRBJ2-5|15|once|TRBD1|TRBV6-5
TGTGCCAGCAGTCTAGACTGGCCAGGGGGAGAGACCCAGTACTTC
CASSLDWPGGETQYF
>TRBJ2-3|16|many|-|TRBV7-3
TGTGCCAGCAGCCCCGACAGGCAATCAAGCACAGATACGCAGTATTTT
CASSPDRQSSTDTQYF
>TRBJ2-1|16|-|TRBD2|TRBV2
TGTGCCAGCAGTACCTTAGCGGGAGGGCTGACCAATGAGCAGTTCTTC
CASSTLAGGLTNEQFF
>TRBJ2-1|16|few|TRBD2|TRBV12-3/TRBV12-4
TGTGCCAGCAGTCGGGGACTAGCGGGAAAGAACAATGAGCAGTTCTTC
CASSRGLAGKNNEQFF
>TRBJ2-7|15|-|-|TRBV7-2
TGTGCCAGCAGCTTAGCTCTCGGGAGAGGCTACGAGCAGTACTTC
CASSLALGRGYEQYF
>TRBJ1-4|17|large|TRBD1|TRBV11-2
TGTGCCAGCAGCTTAGCTGGGACCGGGACAGCCGATGAAAAACTGTTTTTT
CASSLAGTGTADEKLFF
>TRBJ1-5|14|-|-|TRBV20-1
TGCAGCGCCCTCCCAGGCCACGGAAACCATCCCCAGCATTTT
CSALPGHGNHPQHF
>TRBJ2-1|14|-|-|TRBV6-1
TGTGCCAGCAGTGAGGCGGGGACGGGCAATGAGCAGTTCTTC
CASSEAGTGNEQFF
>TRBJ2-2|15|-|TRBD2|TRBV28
TGTGCCAGCAGTTCTGGAGCGGGAGAGACCGGGGAGCTGTTATTT
CASSSGAGETGELLF
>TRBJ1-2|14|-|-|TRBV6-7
TGCGCCGTCAGTCTTCCACAGGGATCACCTGGCTACACCTTC
CAVSLPQGSPGYTF
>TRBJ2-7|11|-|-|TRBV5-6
TGTGCCAGCAGCTTGAGACTAGAGCAGTACTTC
CASSLRLEQYF
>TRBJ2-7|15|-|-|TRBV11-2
TGTGCCAGCAGCTTCTCTGGCCTAGCACTATACGAGCATTACTTT
CASSFSGLALYEHYF
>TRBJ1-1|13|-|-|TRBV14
TGTGCCAGCAGCCAAGCGTTGCCCACTGAAGCTTTCTTT
CASSQALPTEAFF
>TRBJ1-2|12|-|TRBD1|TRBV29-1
TGCAACGCCCGACAGGGGGCTTTTGGCTACACCTTC
CNARQGAFGYTF
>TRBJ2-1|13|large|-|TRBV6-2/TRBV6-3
TGTGCCAGCAGTTACGAGAGGGTCCATGAGCAGTTCTTC
CASSYERVHEQFF
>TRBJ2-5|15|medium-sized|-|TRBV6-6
TGTGCCAGCAGTTACGTCCGGGACTTAAGGGAGACCCAGTACTTC
CASSYVRDLRETQYF
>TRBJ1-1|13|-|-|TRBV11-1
TGTGCCAGCAGCTTTCTGAGGGACACTGAAGCTTTCTTT
CASSFLRDTEAFF
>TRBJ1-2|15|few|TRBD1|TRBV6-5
TGTGCCAGCAGCAACCGACAGGGTAGATACTATGGCTACACCTTC
CASSNRQGRYYGYTF
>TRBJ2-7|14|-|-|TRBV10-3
TGTGCCACCAGTGACTTGAGTGGGTCCTACGAGCAGTACTTC
CATSDLSGSYEQYF
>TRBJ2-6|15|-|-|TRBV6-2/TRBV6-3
TGTGCCAGCAGCATTACAGAGTCTGGGGCCAACGTCCTGACTTTC
CASSITESGANVLTF
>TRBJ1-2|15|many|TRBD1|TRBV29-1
TGCAGCGTCGTAACATCCGGGACAGAAAACTATGGCTACACCTTC
CSVVTSGTENYGYTF
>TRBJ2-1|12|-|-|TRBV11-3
TGTGCCAGCAGCTCGAGGGGGGGTGAGCAGTTCTTC
CASSSRGGEQFF
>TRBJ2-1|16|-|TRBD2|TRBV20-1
TGCAGTGCTACCGGAACTAGCGGGGGGCCGGGAGGGGAGCAGTTCTTC
CSATGTSGGPGGEQFF
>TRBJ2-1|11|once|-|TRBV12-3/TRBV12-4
TGTGCCAGCAGTTTAGTGAATGAGCAGTTCTTC
CASSLVNEQFF